This entry features one T cell receptor beta chain sequence. The germline gives CDR1 SNHLY, CDR2 FYNNEI. The CDR3 loop spans 11 amino acids. The V end was cut by 6 bases, the J end by 7 bases, with 10 bases between. The sample belongs to a study of blood T cell repertoires in COVID-19. Study at large: Samples came from the United States, Italy and Spain, spanning acute and convalescent COVID-19.

TCRdb keeps only in-frame clones here, not all; method: immunoSEQ multiplex PCR. The sample has around 230,000 clones; approximately 83% are singletons. The J gene is TRBJ2-7, the V gene TRBV2; possible D gene TRBD2, 6 bases. This sequence was found in a woman in her thirties or forties with active or convalescent COVID-19. Sequencing was carried out using peripheral blood. DNA for the CDR3: TGTGCCAGCAGGCTAGCGAGAGAGCAGTACTTC. Translating it yields CASRLAREQYF.